This T cell receptor (beta chain) originates from a study of cytomegalovirus exposure and HLA in healthy donors. PCR primers comprised 60 Vbeta and 13 Jbeta primers. Source study methods: In a later analysis, about 9.9 million of 83 million or so unique beta chains occurred in at least two donors. Only in-frame clones appear in the TCRdb table, and some are missing; sequencing was by immunoSEQ multiplex PCR. V, J and clone size reflect that table, while D and trimming were determined from the DNA. The sample gives over 150,000 clones, roughly 80% of which show up once; 6% to 7.5% is in the top ten. A word on this clone: Its specificity is unknown.

General observations from the study: Specificity of a few CMV-associated chains for CMV antigens was verified in vitro.

The V and J ends lost 6 bases and 3 bases, in that order; junction bases with no gene match: 5. The CDR3 sequence is 14 residues long. Germline V gene data show CDR1 as SGHRS and CDR2 as YFSETQ. Sequencing used PBMCs. This TCR came from a man aged 30-40 years in good health and CMV-seropositive. The chain uses TRBV5-1 and TRBJ2-7; 11 nucleotides match TRBD2. CDR3 nucleotide sequence: TGCGCCAGCAAACAACTAGCGGGAGACTACGAGCAGTACTTC. Residues: CASKQLAGDYEQYF.